The following is a TCR beta chain sequence with its context. TCRdb's table, derived via immunoSEQ multiplex PCR, lists solely in-frame clones and lacks some. The repertoire has about 130,000 clones, more than 75% of them found once; the top ten carry approximately 5.2%. This sample was taken from a study of blood T cell repertoires in COVID-19. Study as a whole: Nucleic acid was either cDNA or gDNA, and it came from T cells, B-cell-depleted T cells, or PBMCs.

Seattle patients were enrolled while actively infected and followed longitudinally. V was shortened by 6 bases and J by 5 bases, with 20 bases between the two germline ends. In germline, CDR1 is MNHEY, CDR2 SVGAGI. This CDR3 has 15 amino acids. The V call is TRBV6-5, the J call TRBJ2-7, with D possibly being TRBD2 (5 bases). This receptor was taken from a woman between 65 and 79 years old with COVID-19, enrolled during active disease. Sequenced sample: peripheral blood. The CDR3 region is CASRSYAAARDEQYF. The CDR3 region has the DNA TGTGCCAGCAGGTCATATGCGGCCGCGAGGGACGAGCAGTACTTC.